This T cell receptor beta chain was documented in a study of CD8 T cells in Susac syndrome. Trimming stripped 5 bases from V and 4 bases from J, with 15 bases between. The CDR3 covers 15 residues. CDR1 MGHRA and CDR2 YSYEKL come from the germline V gene. RNA, at roughly 0.45 to 1 ug, was reverse transcribed with random hexamers. Amplification of the TCR beta CDR3 was carried out by immunoSEQ multiplex PCR, which spanned a total of 54 Vbeta and 13 Jbeta segments. One entry per CDR3 protein results from TCRdb running MiXCR on the immunoSEQ multiplex PCR reads. Here the sample spans 250,000 or so distinct CDR3 sequences, just under 95% being singletons. TEMRA cells were FACS-enriched, unlike CD8+ and CD4+ T cells, which were negatively isolated.

Sequencing was carried out using CD4+ T cells from PBMCs. The chain is built from TRBV4-1 and TRBJ1-5, with a tentative D call TRBD1 (5 bases). The TCR comes from a human donor with multiple sclerosis. The DNA of the CDR3 is TGCGCCAGCAGCTCCCTGGGGGGAGGGAATCAGCCCCAGCATTTT. Translating gives CASSSLGGGNQPQHF.